This TCR beta chain was observed in a study of brain T cells in children with intractable seizures. Regarding time point: blood from clinic visit 5 months post-surgery; TSC patient then seizure free. Clones were read by immunoSEQ multiplex PCR, and TCRdb kept only the in-frame ones, dropping some. The sample lists approximately 330,000 clones, roughly 92% occurring once. The CDR3 extends over 14 amino acids. Looked up from germline, CDR1 is SGHNT and CDR2 is YENEEA. The V and J ends lost 6 bases and 2 bases respectively, with 12 bases between them. This specimen was peripheral blood, taken roughly 5 months after surgery. The genes are TRBV11-3 and TRBJ2-3; D is unclear. This receptor was obtained from a boy under three years old with tuberous sclerosis and intractable seizures. This chain's CDR3 is CASRPRRTTDTQYF. Written as DNA, the CDR3 is TGTGCCAGCAGACCCCGCCGTACCACAGATACGCAGTATTTT.